Presented here are 3 T cell receptor beta chains from one specimen sequenced in a study of blood T cell repertoires in COVID-19. TCRdb's table, derived via immunoSEQ multiplex PCR, lists solely in-frame clones and lacks some. The sample yields about 490,000 clones, approximately 85% seen once. The specimen was peripheral blood. The receptors originated from a human donor in a cohort sampled during active COVID-19.

This clone was seen just once. This rearrangement joins TRBV19 to TRBJ2-3, with 9 bases that match TRBD2. From germline, CDR1 is LNHDA and CDR2 SQIVND (reference sequence). The CDR3 contains 14 residues. The V gene end was trimmed by 4 bases and the J gene end by 4 bases; junction bases not matched to a gene: 3. CDR3 DNA: TGTGCCAGTAGTACTAGCGGGAAATCAGATACGCAGTATTTT. Protein product: CASSTSGKSDTQYF.

This clone was seen once. The V call is TRBV5-6, the J call TRBJ1-5; TRBD1 agrees at 7 bases. This CDR3 region has 15 residues. After removal of 4 bases from V and 1 base from J, the junction contained 5 bases not matched to a gene. Germline loops: CDR1 SGHDT, CDR2 YYEEEE. The chain's CDR3 is CASSPWDRSNQPQHF. CDR3 nucleotide sequence: TGTGCCAGCAGCCCGTGGGACAGAAGCAATCAGCCCCAGCATTTT.

CDR3 protein: CASSLAFWGGQETQYF. Here the CDR3 DNA reads TGCGCCAGCAGCTTGGCGTTTTGGGGGGGCCAAGAGACCCAGTACTTC. The chain carries TRBV5-1 and TRBJ2-5; the match to TRBD2 covers 7 bases. Germline CDR1 SGHRS, CDR2 YFSETQ. The CDR3 covers 16 residues. The V segment lost 0 bases and the J segment 1 base; nucleotides outside the gene matches: 6.